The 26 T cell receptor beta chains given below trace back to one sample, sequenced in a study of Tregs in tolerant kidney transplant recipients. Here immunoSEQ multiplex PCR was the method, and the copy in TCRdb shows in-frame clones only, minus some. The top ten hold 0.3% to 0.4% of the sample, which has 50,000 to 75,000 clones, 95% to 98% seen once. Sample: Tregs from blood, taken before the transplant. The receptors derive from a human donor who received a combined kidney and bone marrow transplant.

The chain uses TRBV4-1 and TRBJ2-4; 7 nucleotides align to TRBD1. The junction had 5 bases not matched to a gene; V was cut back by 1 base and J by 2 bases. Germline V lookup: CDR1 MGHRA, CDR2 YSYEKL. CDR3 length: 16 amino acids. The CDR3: CASSQGQGRTKNIQYF. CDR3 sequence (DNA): TGCGCCAGCAGCCAAGGACAGGGTAGGACCAAAAACATTCAGTACTTC.

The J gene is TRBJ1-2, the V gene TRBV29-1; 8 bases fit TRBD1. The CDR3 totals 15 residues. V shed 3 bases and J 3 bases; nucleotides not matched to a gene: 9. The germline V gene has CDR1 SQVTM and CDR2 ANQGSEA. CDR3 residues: CSVDTGTGRYYGYTF. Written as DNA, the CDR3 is TGCAGCGTTGATACCGGGACAGGACGTTACTATGGCTACACCTTC.

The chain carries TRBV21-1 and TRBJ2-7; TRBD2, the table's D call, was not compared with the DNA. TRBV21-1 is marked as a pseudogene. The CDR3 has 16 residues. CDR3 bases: TGTGCCAGCAGCAAAGGGGGCGGGGGCTCCTCCTACGAGCAGTACTTC. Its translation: CASSKGGGGSSYEQYF.

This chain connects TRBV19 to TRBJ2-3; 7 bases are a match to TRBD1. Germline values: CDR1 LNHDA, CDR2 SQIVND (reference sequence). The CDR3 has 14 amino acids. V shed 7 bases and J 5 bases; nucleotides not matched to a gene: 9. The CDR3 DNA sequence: TGTGCCAGTATTGGCAGGGGGTTTGGAGATACGCAGTATTTT. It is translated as CASIGRGFGDTQYF.

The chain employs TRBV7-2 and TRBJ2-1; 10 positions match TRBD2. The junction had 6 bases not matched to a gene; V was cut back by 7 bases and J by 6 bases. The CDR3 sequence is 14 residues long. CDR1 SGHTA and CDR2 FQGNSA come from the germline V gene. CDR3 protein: CASKLSGGTNEQFF. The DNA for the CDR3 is TGTGCCAGCAAACTTAGCGGGGGGACCAATGAGCAGTTCTTC.

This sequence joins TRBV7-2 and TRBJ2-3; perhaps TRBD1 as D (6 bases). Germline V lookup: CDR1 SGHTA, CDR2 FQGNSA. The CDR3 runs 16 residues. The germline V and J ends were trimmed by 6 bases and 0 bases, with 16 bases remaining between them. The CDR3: CASRRETGWSTDTQYF. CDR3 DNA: TGTGCCAGCAGAAGGGAAACAGGGTGGAGCACAGATACGCAGTATTTT.

CDR3 sequence (DNA): TGTGCCAGCAGCCGGCAGGGCCTTGCAACTAATGAAAAACTGTTTTTT. Encoded protein: CASSRQGLATNEKLFF. The chain combines TRBV7-2 with TRBJ1-4; D might be TRBD1 (5 bases). V lost 5 bases and J 0 bases, leaving 13 bases between the germline ends. Germline CDR1 reads SGHTA; CDR2 reads FQGNSA. The CDR3 runs 16 residues.

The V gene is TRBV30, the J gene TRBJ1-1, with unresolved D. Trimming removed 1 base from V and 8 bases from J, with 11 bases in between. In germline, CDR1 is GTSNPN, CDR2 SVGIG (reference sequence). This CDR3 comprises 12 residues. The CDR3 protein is CAWSDIQLEAFF. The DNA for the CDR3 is TGTGCCTGGAGTGATATTCAGTTGGAAGCTTTCTTT. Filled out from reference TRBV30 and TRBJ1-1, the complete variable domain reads SQTIHQWPATLVQPVGSPLSLECTVEGTSNPNLYWYRQAAGRGLQLLFYSVGIGQISSEVPQNLSASRPQDRQFILSSKKLLLSDSGFYLCAWSDIQLEAFFGQGTRLTVV.

The CDR3 reads CASSLTAGGPIYEQYF. The CDR3 nucleotides read TGTGCCAGCAGCTTAACCGCGGGAGGGCCGATCTACGAGCAGTACTTC. The chain combines TRBV7-8 with TRBJ2-7; 9 positions match TRBD2. V was clipped by 2 bases and J by 3 bases; unmatched bases: 8. CDR1 is SGHVS, CDR2 FQNEAQ, per germline. There are 16 residues in the CDR3.

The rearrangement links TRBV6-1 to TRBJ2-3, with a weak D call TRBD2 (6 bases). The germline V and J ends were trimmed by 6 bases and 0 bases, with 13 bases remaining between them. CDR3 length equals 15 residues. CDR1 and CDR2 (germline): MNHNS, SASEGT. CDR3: CASRPSGYSTDTQYF. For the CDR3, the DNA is TGTGCCAGCAGACCCAGCGGGTATAGCACAGATACGCAGTATTTT.

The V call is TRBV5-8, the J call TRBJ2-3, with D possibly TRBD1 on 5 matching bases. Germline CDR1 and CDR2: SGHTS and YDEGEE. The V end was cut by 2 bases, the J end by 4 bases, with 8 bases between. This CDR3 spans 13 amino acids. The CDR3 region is CASSFTGPDTQYF. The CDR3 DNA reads TGTGCCAGCAGCTTTACAGGCCCAGATACGCAGTATTTT.

DNA of the CDR3: TGTGCCAGCAGCTTAGGTCGGGGTTATGGCACAGATACGCAGTATTTT. It yields the protein CASSLGRGYGTDTQYF. The chain links TRBV7-2 to TRBJ2-3; D perhaps matches TRBD2 (5 bases). Per germline, CDR1 SGHTA and CDR2 FQGNSA. The CDR3 contains 16 residues. Trimming cost V 1 base and J 1 base, with 12 bases left between them.

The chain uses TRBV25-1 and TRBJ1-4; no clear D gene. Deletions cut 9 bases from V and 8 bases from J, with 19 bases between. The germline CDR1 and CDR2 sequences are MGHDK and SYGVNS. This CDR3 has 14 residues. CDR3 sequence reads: CASSSGGWREKLFF. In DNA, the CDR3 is TGTGCCAGTAGTTCTGGTGGCTGGAGAGAAAAACTGTTTTTT.

The CDR3 loop reads CARTTSRPEQYF. DNA for the CDR3: TGTGCCAGGACGACTAGTCGTCCCGAGCAGTACTTC. The V and J genes are TRBV7-9 and TRBJ2-7; TRBD2 might be the D (6 bases). CDR1 and CDR2 (germline): SEHNR, FQNEAQ (reference sequence). The CDR3 spans 12 residues. V was pared by 9 bases and J by 6 bases, with 15 bases between.

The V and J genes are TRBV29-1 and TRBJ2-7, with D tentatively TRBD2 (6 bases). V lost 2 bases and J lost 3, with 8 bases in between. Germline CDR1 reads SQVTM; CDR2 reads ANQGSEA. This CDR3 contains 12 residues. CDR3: CSVESTSYEQYF. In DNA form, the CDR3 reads TGCAGCGTTGAATCGACTAGCTACGAGCAGTACTTC.

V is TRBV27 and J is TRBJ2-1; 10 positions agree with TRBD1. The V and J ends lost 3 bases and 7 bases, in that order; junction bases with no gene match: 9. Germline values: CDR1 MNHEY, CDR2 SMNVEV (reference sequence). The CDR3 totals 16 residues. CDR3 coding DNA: TGTGCCAGCAGTTTTTTGGCCGGACAGGGGGTTAATGAGCAGTTCTTC. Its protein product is CASSFLAGQGVNEQFF.

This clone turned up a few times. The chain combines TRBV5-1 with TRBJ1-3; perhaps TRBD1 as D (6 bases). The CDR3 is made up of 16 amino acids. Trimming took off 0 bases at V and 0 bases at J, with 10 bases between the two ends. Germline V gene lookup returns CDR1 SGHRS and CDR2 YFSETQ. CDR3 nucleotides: TGCGCCAGCAGCTTGGCCGACAGGTACTCTGGAAACACCATATATTTT. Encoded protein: CASSLADRYSGNTIYF.

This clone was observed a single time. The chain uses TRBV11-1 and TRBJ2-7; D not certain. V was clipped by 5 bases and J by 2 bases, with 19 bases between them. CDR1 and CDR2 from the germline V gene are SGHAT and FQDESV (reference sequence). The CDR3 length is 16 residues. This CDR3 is CASSPAGRSLTYEQYF. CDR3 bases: TGTGCCAGCAGCCCTGCTGGTAGGAGCCTAACCTACGAGCAGTACTTC.

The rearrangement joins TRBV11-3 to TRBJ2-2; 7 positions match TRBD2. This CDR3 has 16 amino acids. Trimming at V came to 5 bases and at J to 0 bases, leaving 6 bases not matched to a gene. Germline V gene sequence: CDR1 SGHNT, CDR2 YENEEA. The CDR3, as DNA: TGTGCCAGCAGCGCCTTTAGCGGGCCGAACACCGGGGAGCTGTTTTTT. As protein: CASSAFSGPNTGELFF.

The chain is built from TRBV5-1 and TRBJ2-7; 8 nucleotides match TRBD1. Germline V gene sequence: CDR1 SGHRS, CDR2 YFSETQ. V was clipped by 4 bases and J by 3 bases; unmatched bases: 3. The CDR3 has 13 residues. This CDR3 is CASSRQGIYEQYF. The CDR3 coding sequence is TGCGCCAGCAGCAGACAGGGGATCTACGAGCAGTACTTC.

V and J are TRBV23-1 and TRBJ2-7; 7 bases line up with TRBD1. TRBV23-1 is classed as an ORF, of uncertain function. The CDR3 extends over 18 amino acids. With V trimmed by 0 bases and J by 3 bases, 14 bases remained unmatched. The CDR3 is CASSQSSFRGTEYYEQYF. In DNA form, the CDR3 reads TGCGCCAGCAGTCAATCATCGTTCCGTGGGACAGAGTACTACGAGCAGTACTTC.

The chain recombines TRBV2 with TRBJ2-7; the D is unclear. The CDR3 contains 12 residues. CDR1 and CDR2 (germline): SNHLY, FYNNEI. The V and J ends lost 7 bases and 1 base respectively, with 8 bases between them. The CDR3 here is CASMRASYEQYF. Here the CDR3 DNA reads TGTGCCAGCATGAGAGCTTCCTACGAGCAGTACTTC.

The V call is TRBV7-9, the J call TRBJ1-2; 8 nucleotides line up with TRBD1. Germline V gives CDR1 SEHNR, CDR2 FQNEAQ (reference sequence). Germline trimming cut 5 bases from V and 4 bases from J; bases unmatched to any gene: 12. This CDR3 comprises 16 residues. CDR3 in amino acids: CASSRSTGGSVYGYTF. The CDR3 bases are TGTGCCAGCAGCCGTTCTACAGGGGGTAGTGTCTATGGCTACACCTTC.

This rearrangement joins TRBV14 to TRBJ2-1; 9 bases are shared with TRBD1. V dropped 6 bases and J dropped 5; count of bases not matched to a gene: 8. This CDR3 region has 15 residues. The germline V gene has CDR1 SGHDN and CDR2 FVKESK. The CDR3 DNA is TGTGCCAGCAGACCCGGGACAGGGACACACAATGAGCAGTTCTTC. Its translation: CASRPGTGTHNEQFF.

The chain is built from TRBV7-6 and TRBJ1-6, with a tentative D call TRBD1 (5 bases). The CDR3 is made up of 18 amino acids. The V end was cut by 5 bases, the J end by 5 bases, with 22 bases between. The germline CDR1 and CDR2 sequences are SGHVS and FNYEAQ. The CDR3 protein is CASSPKIRVGQNNSPLHF. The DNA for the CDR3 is TGTGCCAGCAGCCCTAAGATCAGGGTAGGGCAAAATAATTCACCCCTCCACTTT.

For the CDR3, the DNA is TGTGCCACCAGCAGCGACAGGGTTGGTACTGAAGCTTTCTTT. Protein: CATSSDRVGTEAFF. The chain links TRBV15 to TRBJ1-1; 7 bases align to TRBD1. After removal of 3 bases from V and 5 bases from J, the junction contained 6 bases not matched to a gene. Germline lookup yields CDR1 LNHNV and CDR2 YYDKDF (reference sequence). The CDR3 has 14 amino acids.